The 27 T cell receptor beta chains below come from one sample, sequenced in a study of regulatory T cells in long-lasting Graves disease. Time point meaning: persistent/refractory GD, antithyroid drugs over 5 years with positive TRAb. From RNA extracted from PBMCs, the TCR library was made. CDR3-region Arm-PCR and iRepertoire HTBI primers produced the TCR beta libraries. TCRdb fed the multiplex PCR reads into MiXCR, producing one record per CDR3 protein. The sample consists of 700,000 or so distinct CDR3 sequences, around 30% of them appearing once. The source material was peripheral blood mononuclear cells (PBMCs), sampled when the disease was refractory, from a patient treated with antithyroid drugs. All receptors derive from a female donor with Graves disease.

The V call is TRBV30, the J call TRBJ1-2; 7 bases map to TRBD1. Per germline, CDR1 GTSNPN and CDR2 SVGIG (reference sequence). The CDR3 length is 13 residues. The V and J ends lost 3 bases and 5 bases, in that order; junction bases with no gene match: 6. CDR3 coding DNA: TGTGCCTGGAGCGGGGACAGTAGTTATGGCTACACCTTC. Its protein is CAWSGDSSYGYTF.

This clonotype was observed many times. This rearrangement joins TRBV11-2 to TRBJ2-7; D remains unclear. The CDR3 runs to 12 residues. V lost 2 bases and J lost 3, with 5 bases in between. Germline lookup yields CDR1 SGHAT and CDR2 FQNNGV. The CDR3 spells CASSLPFYEQYF. The CDR3 region has the DNA TGTGCCAGCAGCTTACCCTTCTACGAGCAGTACTTC.

This chain uses TRBV10-3 with TRBJ1-2; D gene unclear. Trimming removed 0 bases at V and 2 bases at J, with 10 bases between. The CDR3 is made up of 15 amino acids. The germline V gene encodes CDR1 ENHRY and CDR2 SYGVKD. CDR3: CAISESSQDNYGYTF. As DNA, the CDR3 is TGTGCCATCAGTGAGTCGAGTCAGGACAACTATGGCTACACCTTC.

Of note for this clonotype: Compared with germline, one end of the junction differs, possibly owing to a read error. The rearrangement links TRBV6-4 to TRBJ1-6; no clear D. Germline CDR1 and CDR2: MRHNA and SNTAGT. The CDR3 consists of 13 residues. This CDR3 reads CASSYSGNSPLHF. DNA of the CDR3: TGTGCCAGCAGTTACTCGGGGAATTCACCCCTCCACTTT.

The chain carries TRBV11-2 and TRBJ2-1, with 7 bases matching TRBD1. Germline loops: CDR1 SGHAT, CDR2 FQNNGV. The J segment lost 5 bases and the V segment lost 2 bases, leaving 6 bases of the junction unmatched. The CDR3 consists of 15 residues. In DNA, the CDR3 is TGTGCCAGCAGCTTAATCCCGGGACAGCACAATGAGCAGTTCTTC. Its translation is CASSLIPGQHNEQFF.

V gene TRBV10-3 combines with J gene TRBJ2-7, with unresolved D. This CDR3 is built from 13 residues. CDR1 is ENHRY, CDR2 SYGVKD, per germline. The V gene lost 2 bases and the J gene lost 1 base, with 6 bases spanning the gap. The CDR3 reads CAISEPGSYEQYF. The CDR3 region has the DNA TGTGCCATCAGTGAGCCGGGTTCCTACGAGCAGTACTTC.

This clonotype has just a few counts. J is TRBJ1-1 and V is TRBV6-4, with D uncertain. The V gene's germline CDR1 is MRHNA and CDR2 SNTAGT. V was clipped by 9 bases and J by 3 bases, with 14 bases between them. The CDR3 length is 13 residues. The CDR3 DNA sequence: TGTGCCAGTCAAAAGGATGGGGACACTGAAGCTTTCTTT. Translation: CASQKDGDTEAFF.

The genes are TRBV25-1 and TRBJ2-7; TRBD2 aligns across 7 bases. The length of the CDR3 is 15 residues. Germline V gene data show CDR1 as MGHDK and CDR2 as SYGVNS. The J segment lost 2 bases and the V segment lost 1 base, leaving 5 bases of the junction unmatched. The CDR3 bases are TGTGCCAGCAGTGAATTGGCGGGAGTCGCCTACGAGCAGTACTTC. Encoded protein: CASSELAGVAYEQYF.

This clonotype occurred many times. The chain carries TRBV28 and TRBJ1-1, with D unresolved. Trimming cost V 3 bases and J 2 bases, with 10 bases left between them. CDR3 length: 14 amino acids. CDR1 is MDHEN and CDR2 is SYDVKM in the germline V gene. The CDR3 coding sequence is TGTGCCAGCAGTTTGACACCTACAAACACTGAAGCTTTCTTT. Amino acids: CASSLTPTNTEAFF.

J is TRBJ1-4 and V is TRBV12-3 or TRBV12-4; TRBD1 matches at 7 bases. V gave up 11 bases and J gave up 7 bases; unmatched junction bases: 16. This CDR3 comprises 15 residues. The CDR3 region is CAGMRIGDRGEKLFF. The CDR3, as DNA: TGTGCCGGCATGAGGATCGGGGACAGAGGTGAAAAACTGTTTTTT.

This clonotype showed up just a few times. This rearrangement joins TRBV2 to TRBJ2-7; TRBD2 agrees at 8 bases. J was trimmed by 4 bases and V by 6 bases; bases with no gene match: 11. This CDR3 comprises 15 residues. Germline CDR1 reads SNHLY; CDR2 reads FYNNEI. The CDR3 region has the DNA TGTGCCAGCAGGGTACCGGGACTAGGGGCTTACGAGCAGTACTTC. This translates into CASRVPGLGAYEQYF.

This clonotype came up a few times. V and J are TRBV3-1 and TRBJ2-5; no clear D gene. The CDR3 spans 15 residues. With 0 bases removed from V and 6 bases from J, the gap between germline ends came to 14 bases. CDR1 and CDR2 from the germline V gene are LGHDT and YNNKEL (reference sequence). DNA of the CDR3: TGTGCCAGCAGCCAAGAGTCCGGGTTCGTGAAGACCCAGTACTTC. It codes for CASSQESGFVKTQYF.

The chain combines TRBV11-2 with TRBJ1-1; the D is unclear. The CDR3 contains 14 residues. Germline V lookup: CDR1 SGHAT, CDR2 FQNNGV. V was pared by 0 bases and J by 4 bases, with 9 bases between. CDR3 nucleotide sequence: TGTGCCAGCAGCTTAGATGGATGGAGCACTGAAGCTTTCTTT. Translation: CASSLDGWSTEAFF. Using reference TRBV11-2 and TRBJ1-1 for the parts outside the CDR3, the full variable domain is EAGVAQSPRYKIIEKRQSVAFWCNPISGHATLYWYQQILGQGPKLLIQFQNNGVVDDSQLPKDRFSAERLKGVDSTLKIQPAKLEDSAVYLCASSLDGWSTEAFFGQGTRLTVV.

The V and J genes are TRBV12-3 or TRBV12-4 and TRBJ2-5; possibly TRBD2 for D (6 bases). V lost 5 bases and J 9 bases, leaving 13 bases between the germline ends. The CDR3 has 12 residues. The CDR3 is CASSLKGEAQYF. In nucleotides, the CDR3 is TGTGCCAGCAGTCTAAAAGGGGAGGCCCAGTACTTC.

In its sample, this clonotype was seen a few times. The chain uses TRBV30 and TRBJ1-6, with a tentative D call TRBD1 (5 bases). This CDR3 region has 17 residues. Germline V gene sequence: CDR1 GTSNPN, CDR2 SVGIG (reference sequence). V was cut by 0 bases and J by 6 bases, with 18 bases left in between. CDR3 sequence (DNA): TGTGCCTGGAGTGTACTCCGGACAAGCGGGGGTAATTCACCCCTCCACTTT. Translated, it gives CAWSVLRTSGGNSPLHF.

The rearrangement uses TRBV7-9 and TRBJ1-2, with TRBD1 matching over 9 bases. The CDR3 consists of 15 residues. Germline CDR1 and CDR2: SEHNR and FQNEAQ (reference sequence). Trimming took 6 bases from V and 3 from J; bases not matched to a gene: 8. The CDR3 sequence: CASSTGTGTDYGYTF. Written as DNA, the CDR3 is TGTGCCAGCAGTACCGGGACAGGGACGGACTATGGCTACACCTTC.

The DNA for the CDR3 is TGTGCCAGCAGTGGAAATATAGGCTACACCTTC. It translates to CASSGNIGYTF. The chain couples TRBV25-1 to TRBJ1-2; D not resolved. The V end was cut by 4 bases, the J end by 8 bases, with 8 bases between. The V gene's germline CDR1 is MGHDK and CDR2 SYGVNS. The CDR3 consists of 11 residues.

This clonotype has only a few counts. This chain connects TRBV20-1 to TRBJ1-5; possible D gene TRBD1, 6 bases. The V end was cut by 4 bases, the J end by 3 bases, with 16 bases between. CDR3 size: 15 residues. CDR1 DFQATT and CDR2 SNEGSKA come from the germline V gene (reference sequence). The CDR3 DNA reads as TGCAGTGCTATGACCGGGACATATATCAATCAGCCCCAGCATTTT. It is translated as CSAMTGTYINQPQHF.

This clonotype has at least ten counts. J is TRBJ2-5 and V is TRBV20-1, with 7 positions matching TRBD2. Germline V gene lookup returns CDR1 DFQATT and CDR2 SNEGSKA (reference sequence). V dropped 6 bases and J dropped 5; count of bases not matched to a gene: 9. This CDR3 is 13 amino acids long. CDR3 bases: TGCAGTGCCCCCAGCCCCGGGAGGGAGACCCAGTACTTC. It specifies CSAPSPGRETQYF.

A few counts support this clonotype. The chain recombines TRBV20-1 with TRBJ2-7, with 7 positions matching TRBD1. The V gene's germline CDR1 is DFQATT and CDR2 SNEGSKA (reference sequence). The CDR3 sequence is 15 residues long. V gave up 0 bases and J gave up 0 bases; unmatched junction bases: 5. CDR3 protein: CSAREGQFSSYEQYF. The DNA of the CDR3 is TGCAGTGCTAGAGAGGGACAGTTTAGCTCCTACGAGCAGTACTTC.

The V and J genes are TRBV24-1 and TRBJ2-5; tentatively, D is TRBD1 or TRBD2 (6 bases each). The CDR3 has 16 residues. Looked up from germline, CDR1 is KGHDR and CDR2 is SFDVKD. Trimming shortened V by 4 bases and J by 0 bases, and 14 bases separated the two germline ends. CDR3 sequence reads: CATSEGGQGNQETQYF. CDR3 in DNA: TGTGCCACCAGTGAAGGGGGGCAGGGTAACCAAGAGACCCAGTACTTC.

V usage is TRBV10-2 and J usage is TRBJ1-1; D gene uncertain. CDR1 is WSHSY, CDR2 SAAADI, per germline. CDR3 length equals 13 residues. Trimming took 3 bases from V and 1 from J, leaving 6 bases between them. The CDR3 sequence is CASSDVRNTEAFF. The CDR3 DNA is TGCGCCAGCAGTGACGTTCGGAACACTGAAGCTTTCTTT.

On this clonotype: The conserved phenylalanine or tryptophan is not found at the CDR3 terminus, so this likely reflects a read error. The V call is TRBV20-1, the J call TRBJ1-1; D not certain. Trimming left V 7 bases short and J 2 bases short, with 8 bases between. The germline V gene has CDR1 DFQATT and CDR2 SNEGSKA (reference sequence). The CDR3 covers 11 residues. The CDR3 reads CSGEPNTEAFS. CDR3 DNA sequence: TGCAGTGGTGAACCTAACACTGAAGCTTTCTCT.

This rearrangement joins TRBV12-3 or TRBV12-4 to TRBJ1-1; D call uncertain. This CDR3 has 15 amino acids. Trimming left V 1 base short and J 0 bases short, with 9 bases between. The CDR3 nucleotides read TGTGCCAGCAGTTTAGAAGTGGCCCTGAACACTGAAGCTTTCTTT. Translated: CASSLEVALNTEAFF.

The chain has TRBV6-2 or TRBV6-3 and TRBJ1-5; 8 bases are a match to TRBD1. CDR3 size: 15 residues. The junction had 11 bases not matched to a gene; V was cut back by 6 bases and J by 7 bases. Per the germline V gene, CDR1 is MNHEY and CDR2 is SVGEGT. CDR3 sequence: CASRKLQGVKQPQHF. In DNA, the CDR3 is TGTGCCAGCAGAAAATTACAGGGGGTTAAGCAGCCCCAGCATTTT.

In its sample, this clonotype was seen once. The rearrangement joins TRBV19 to TRBJ1-2; unclear D gene. From germline, CDR1 is LNHDA and CDR2 SQIVND (reference sequence). V was trimmed by 3 bases and J by 3 bases, leaving 14 bases between them. The length of the CDR3 is 15 residues. CDR3 nucleotides: TGTGCCAGTAGTATCCGACTTTTTATAGACTATGGCTACACCTTC. Translated, it gives CASSIRLFIDYGYTF.

The gene calls are TRBV2 and TRBJ2-7; D possibly corresponds to TRBD1 (5 bases). Per the germline V gene, CDR1 is SNHLY and CDR2 is FYNNEI. The V end was cut by 6 bases, the J end by 7 bases, with 10 bases between. This CDR3 has 11 amino acids. CDR3 sequence (DNA): TGTGCCAGCAGATTCAACAGGGAGCAGTACTTC. Translated, it gives CASRFNREQYF.